The 32 T cell receptor beta chains presented below share a single source sample, sequenced in a study of CD8 T cells in ankylosing spondylitis. From the 5' RACE reads, TCRdb called clonotypes with MiXCR, one entry per CDR3 protein. The data show roughly 40,000 distinct CDR3 sequences, about 4% seen once. The sample taken for sequencing was blood, either unsorted or a sorted T cell fraction (not recorded which). The origin of the receptors is a female donor with ankylosing spondylitis or in good health (not recorded which).

The chain joins TRBV9 to TRBJ2-5; TRBD1 is a possible D gene (5 bases). This CDR3 has 16 amino acids. The V end lost 2 bases, the J end lost 5 bases, and 19 bases lay between the germline ends. Germline V CDR1 and CDR2: SGDLS, YYNGEE. The CDR3 protein is CASSVSGRQGRETQYF. CDR3 nucleotide sequence: TGTGCCAGCAGCGTGTCCGGTAGGCAGGGCCGGGAGACCCAGTACTTC.

The J gene is TRBJ2-7, the V gene TRBV9, with 14 bases lining up with TRBD2. Germline loops: CDR1 SGDLS, CDR2 YYNGEE. This CDR3 has 16 amino acids. Losses at the gene ends were 0 bases for V and 2 bases for J; bases not matched to a gene: 1. The CDR3 DNA reads TGTGCCAGCAGCGTAGGGGGACTAGCGGGGGCCTACGAGCAGTACTTC. Translation: CASSVGGLAGAYEQYF. Supplemented by reference TRBV9 and TRBJ2-7, the full variable domain reads DSGVTQTPKHLITATGQRVTLRCSPRSGDLSVYWYQQSLDQGLQFLIQYYNGEERAKGNILERFSAQQFPDLHSELNLSSLELGDSALYFCASSVGGLAGAYEQYFGPGTRLTVT.

In this sample, this clonotype turned up many times. The chain has TRBV9 and TRBJ1-1, with D possibly being TRBD1 (6 bases). Trimming left V 5 bases short and J 3 bases short, with 17 bases between. The CDR3 is made up of 15 amino acids. Per germline, CDR1 SGDLS and CDR2 YYNGEE. In nucleotides, the CDR3 is TGTGCCAGCAGGCTTCACAGGGTAAGGGACACTGAAGCTTTCTTT. The encoded protein is CASRLHRVRDTEAFF.

The chain is built from TRBV9 and TRBJ2-3; weak D call: TRBD1 (6 bases). The germline V and J ends were trimmed by 0 bases and 8 bases, with 16 bases remaining between them. CDR1 is SGDLS and CDR2 is YYNGEE in the germline V gene. The CDR3 consists of 15 residues. The CDR3, as DNA: TGTGCCAGCAGCGTAGACACAGGGAAGTGGGGTACGCAGTATTTT. Amino acids: CASSVDTGKWGTQYF.

This clonotype has at least ten counts. The rearrangement joins TRBV9 to TRBJ2-7; 7 bases agree with TRBD2. Germline loops: CDR1 SGDLS, CDR2 YYNGEE. V lost 0 bases to trimming and J lost 4 bases; unmatched junction nucleotides: 7. This CDR3 region has 15 residues. DNA of the CDR3: TGTGCCAGCAGCGTAGCCCCTGCGGGAGCGTACGAGCAGTACTTC. Its translation: CASSVAPAGAYEQYF.

This clonotype was seen ten or more times. This rearrangement joins TRBV9 to TRBJ2-5; D tentatively reads TRBD1 or TRBD2 (6 bases each). CDR3 length equals 17 residues. The germline V and J ends were trimmed by 0 bases and 5 bases, with 20 bases remaining between them. Germline CDR1 SGDLS, CDR2 YYNGEE. The CDR3 loop is CASSVAVGGNRGETQYF. The CDR3 coding sequence is TGTGCCAGCAGCGTAGCGGTAGGGGGGAACCGGGGGGAGACCCAGTACTTC. The variable domain in full, completed from reference TRBV9 and TRBJ2-5, reads DSGVTQTPKHLITATGQRVTLRCSPRSGDLSVYWYQQSLDQGLQFLIQYYNGEERAKGNILERFSAQQFPDLHSELNLSSLELGDSALYFCASSVAVGGNRGETQYFGPGTRLLVL.

This clonotype is judged medium-sized. This sequence joins TRBV9 and TRBJ2-2; 8 bases align to TRBD1. CDR3 length: 15 amino acids. V was pared by 3 bases and J by 4 bases, with 5 bases of the junction left unmatched. Germline CDR1 and CDR2: SGDLS and YYNGEE. The CDR3 bases are TGTGCCAGCAGCGCCAGAACAGGGGGCACCGGGGAGCTGTTTTTT. Amino acids: CASSARTGGTGELFF.

This clonotype was seen ten or more times. The gene calls are TRBV9 and TRBJ2-5; tentatively, D is TRBD1 or TRBD2 (5 bases each). Trimming removed 3 bases from V and 1 base from J, with 13 bases in between. Per the germline V gene, CDR1 is SGDLS and CDR2 is YYNGEE. This CDR3 is 15 amino acids long. Here the CDR3 reads CASSGSGTSQETQYF. CDR3 nucleotide sequence: TGTGCCAGCAGCGGATCCGGGACCAGCCAAGAGACCCAGTACTTC. Combining the CDR3 with reference TRBV9 and TRBJ2-5 gives the whole variable domain DSGVTQTPKHLITATGQRVTLRCSPRSGDLSVYWYQQSLDQGLQFLIQYYNGEERAKGNILERFSAQQFPDLHSELNLSSLELGDSALYFCASSGSGTSQETQYFGPGTRLLVL.

By proportion, this clonotype is large. The chain is built from TRBV9 and TRBJ1-3; D gene ambiguous. Germline V gives CDR1 SGDLS, CDR2 YYNGEE. V was clipped by 0 bases and J by 2 bases, with 12 bases between them. The CDR3 loop spans 16 amino acids. The CDR3 DNA reads as TGTGCCAGCAGCGTAGACCCGTTGTTCGCTGGAAACACCATATATTTT. Encoded protein: CASSVDPLFAGNTIYF.

This clonotype was seen ten or more times. The chain combines TRBV9 with TRBJ2-2, with D hard to call. Per germline, CDR1 SGDLS and CDR2 YYNGEE. The CDR3 loop spans 16 amino acids. With 2 bases removed from V and 5 bases from J, the gap between germline ends came to 16 bases. The chain's CDR3 is CASSVGSAMATGELFF. In DNA, the CDR3 is TGTGCCAGCAGCGTGGGTTCCGCGATGGCGACCGGGGAGCTGTTTTTT.

This clonotype was recorded at least ten times. The chain recombines TRBV9 with TRBJ2-1; a possible D gene is TRBD2 (7 bases). Germline V gene sequence: CDR1 SGDLS, CDR2 YYNGEE. The V gene lost 6 bases and the J gene lost 7 bases, with 20 bases spanning the gap. CDR3 length equals 15 residues. DNA for the CDR3: TGTGCCAGCACCCGGGGAAGGGGGGGCCAGAATGAGCAGTTCTTC. It yields the protein CASTRGRGGQNEQFF.

This clonotype was recorded at least ten times. The rearrangement joins TRBV9 to TRBJ2-7, with a weak D call TRBD1 (5 bases). V was pared by 0 bases and J by 6 bases, with 10 bases between. Germline V CDR1 and CDR2: SGDLS, YYNGEE. CDR3 length equals 13 residues. Here the CDR3 reads CASSVGPGPEQYF. The CDR3 DNA sequence: TGTGCCAGCAGCGTAGGTCCAGGGCCCGAGCAGTACTTC.

This clonotype was picked up many times. This chain connects TRBV9 to TRBJ1-2, with TRBD1 matching over 12 bases. With 2 bases clipped from V and 7 bases from J, the junction kept 6 bases outside the gene matches. The CDR3 sequence is 15 residues long. Germline V CDR1 and CDR2: SGDLS, YYNGEE. CDR3 region: CASSVGTGGAGGYTF. The CDR3 DNA follows: TGTGCCAGCAGCGTGGGGACAGGGGGCGCGGGTGGCTACACCTTC.

This clonotype was counted many times. The CDR3 spells CASSVGLFGYGYTF. Written as DNA, the CDR3 is TGTGCCAGCAGCGTAGGACTGTTTGGCTATGGCTACACCTTC. This sequence joins TRBV9 and TRBJ1-2; D unresolved. Trimming removed 0 bases at V and 4 bases at J, with 10 bases between. From germline, CDR1 is SGDLS and CDR2 YYNGEE. The CDR3 is made up of 14 amino acids.

The rearrangement links TRBV9 to TRBJ1-2, with a weak D call TRBD1 (6 bases). Looked up from germline, CDR1 is SGDLS and CDR2 is YYNGEE. CDR3 length: 14 amino acids. V was trimmed by 0 bases and J by 4 bases, leaving 10 bases between them. The CDR3 DNA reads TGTGCCAGCAGCGTAGAGGACAGAGGCTATGGCTACACCTTC. As protein: CASSVEDRGYGYTF.

The chain uses TRBV9 and TRBJ2-2; no definite D call. Trimming took off 0 bases at V and 4 bases at J, with 13 bases between the two ends. Germline lookup yields CDR1 SGDLS and CDR2 YYNGEE. This CDR3 spans 16 amino acids. The CDR3 loop is CASSVGVGPSTGELFF. Written as DNA, the CDR3 is TGTGCCAGCAGCGTAGGCGTGGGTCCGAGCACCGGGGAGCTGTTTTTT.

This clonotype was detected ten times or more. This sequence joins TRBV9 and TRBJ2-5, with D possibly TRBD1 on 7 matching bases. CDR3 length equals 16 residues. Germline CDR1 and CDR2: SGDLS and YYNGEE. Trimming took 4 bases from V and 4 from J, leaving 20 bases between them. CDR3 in amino acids: CASSPRGASIGETQYF. The CDR3 DNA follows: TGTGCCAGCAGCCCCAGGGGGGCGTCAATAGGAGAGACCCAGTACTTC.

This clonotype has a count of ten or more. The chain carries TRBV7-2 and TRBJ2-3; perhaps TRBD2 as D (5 bases). Germline V gene sequence: CDR1 SGHTA, CDR2 FQGNSA. The CDR3 is 14 residues long. The V and J ends lost 1 base and 4 bases respectively, with 9 bases between them. CDR3 sequence (DNA): TGTGCCAGCAGCTTAGGGCTAGCCGCAGATACGCAGTATTTT. This codes for CASSLGLAADTQYF.

Ten or more counts support this clonotype. This chain connects TRBV9 to TRBJ1-2, with a weak D call TRBD1 (6 bases). V shed 1 base and J shed 6 bases, with 19 bases lying between them. Germline lookup yields CDR1 SGDLS and CDR2 YYNGEE. This CDR3 region has 16 residues. The CDR3 nucleotides are TGTGCCAGCAGCGTACCGGCCGGGGGCGGAATTAATGGCTACACCTTC. It encodes CASSVPAGGGINGYTF.

This clonotype was picked up many times. The rearrangement joins TRBV9 to TRBJ2-2, with 10 bases matching TRBD2. Germline CDR1 reads SGDLS; CDR2 reads YYNGEE. V was clipped by 6 bases and J by 4 bases; unmatched bases: 3. There are 14 residues in the CDR3. The CDR3 bases are TGTGCCAGCAAGGCTAGCGGGGGCACCGGGGAGCTGTTTTTT. Its translation: CASKASGGTGELFF.

This clonotype was counted at least ten times. The chain has TRBV9 and TRBJ2-1; either TRBD1 or TRBD2 may supply D (6 bases each). The V and J ends lost 4 bases and 6 bases respectively, with 14 bases between them. The CDR3 has 14 residues. CDR1 and CDR2 (germline): SGDLS, YYNGEE. The CDR3 DNA reads TGTGCCAGCAGCCAAAGGGGGGACCTCAATGAGCAGTTCTTC. Translation: CASSQRGDLNEQFF.

This clonotype was observed many times. This chain links TRBV9 with TRBJ2-7, with D perhaps TRBD2 (5 bases). Trimming took off 0 bases at V and 3 bases at J, with 16 bases between the two ends. From germline, CDR1 is SGDLS and CDR2 YYNGEE. The CDR3 contains 16 residues. Here the CDR3 reads CASSVEARAAGYEQYF. Here the CDR3 DNA reads TGTGCCAGCAGCGTAGAAGCCCGGGCGGCGGGCTACGAGCAGTACTTC.

This clonotype was counted at least ten times. V and J are TRBV9 and TRBJ2-2; TRBD1 matches at 10 bases. Germline values: CDR1 SGDLS, CDR2 YYNGEE. J was trimmed by 1 base and V by 4 bases; bases with no gene match: 4. The length of the CDR3 is 16 residues. DNA of the CDR3: TGTGCCAGCAGCACACGGGACAGGGGGAACACCGGGGAGCTGTTTTTT. Translation gives CASSTRDRGNTGELFF. Complete variable domain (other parts from reference TRBV9 and TRBJ2-2): DSGVTQTPKHLITATGQRVTLRCSPRSGDLSVYWYQQSLDQGLQFLIQYYNGEERAKGNILERFSAQQFPDLHSELNLSSLELGDSALYFCASSTRDRGNTGELFFGEGSRLTVL.

This clonotype was detected ten times or more. This chain joins TRBV9 and TRBJ2-7; perhaps TRBD1 as D (5 bases). The CDR3 runs to 15 residues. V was trimmed by 0 bases and J by 3 bases, leaving 13 bases between them. Germline values: CDR1 SGDLS, CDR2 YYNGEE. The CDR3 loop reads CASSVGGQESYEQYF. For the CDR3, the DNA is TGTGCCAGCAGCGTAGGGGGCCAGGAGAGCTACGAGCAGTACTTC.

By proportion, this clonotype is medium-sized. The chain couples TRBV9 to TRBJ1-4; D call uncertain. Looked up from germline, CDR1 is SGDLS and CDR2 is YYNGEE. This CDR3 has 15 amino acids. V lost 0 bases, J lost 4 bases, and 10 bases lay in between. The CDR3 protein is CASSVEVGFNEKLFF. The CDR3 DNA reads TGTGCCAGCAGCGTAGAAGTGGGCTTTAATGAAAAACTGTTTTTT.

In this sample, this clonotype turned up many times. The chain couples TRBV9 to TRBJ2-3; possibly TRBD2 for D (5 bases). The V end was cut by 3 bases, the J end by 2 bases, with 13 bases between. This CDR3 comprises 15 residues. Germline lookup yields CDR1 SGDLS and CDR2 YYNGEE. This CDR3 is CASSAEGGYTDTQYF. The CDR3 nucleotides read TGTGCCAGCAGCGCCGAGGGTGGGTACACAGATACGCAGTATTTT.

This clonotype was recorded many times. V and J are TRBV9 and TRBJ2-5, with D perhaps matching TRBD2 (7 bases). The germline V gene has CDR1 SGDLS and CDR2 YYNGEE. The ends were cut back, 0 bases at V and 0 bases at J, with 15 bases in the middle. This CDR3 region has 17 residues. CDR3 DNA sequence: TGTGCCAGCAGCGTAGACCGGGGGGCAAAAAACCAAGAGACCCAGTACTTC. It encodes CASSVDRGAKNQETQYF.

There are many counts of this clonotype. The chain uses TRBV9 and TRBJ2-2; possibly TRBD1 or TRBD2 for D (5 bases each). The germline V gene has CDR1 SGDLS and CDR2 YYNGEE. CDR3 length: 13 residues. V lost 2 bases and J 8 bases, leaving 10 bases between the germline ends. The CDR3 region has the DNA TGTGCCAGCAGCGTGGGACCACAGGGGGAGCTGTTTTTT. Translating gives CASSVGPQGELFF.

This clonotype was counted between two and nine times. This rearrangement joins TRBV9 to TRBJ2-5; 8 bases line up with TRBD1. V gave up 4 bases and J gave up 3 bases; unmatched junction bases: 5. This CDR3 region has 14 residues. The V gene's germline CDR1 is SGDLS and CDR2 YYNGEE. CDR3 bases: TGTGCCAGCAGCTCCCAGGACAGGGAAGAGACCCAGTACTTC. Protein product: CASSSQDREETQYF.

This clonotype was observed at least ten times. CDR3 sequence (DNA): TGTGCCAGCAGCGCCCGGGACAGGGGACGATATGGCTACACCTTC. Its protein product is CASSARDRGRYGYTF. V usage is TRBV9 and J usage is TRBJ1-2; 10 bases align to TRBD1. This CDR3 has 15 amino acids. Per germline, CDR1 SGDLS and CDR2 YYNGEE. The V gene end was trimmed by 3 bases and the J gene end by 5 bases; junction bases not matched to a gene: 7.

At least ten counts were recorded for this clonotype. This chain joins TRBV9 and TRBJ2-7, with 8 bases aligning to TRBD1. The V segment lost 0 bases and the J segment 0 bases; nucleotides outside the gene matches: 11. The germline V gene encodes CDR1 SGDLS and CDR2 YYNGEE. The CDR3 runs 18 residues. As DNA, the CDR3 is TGTGCCAGCAGCGTAGGGACAGGGAAAGCCAGGAGCTCCTACGAGCAGTACTTC. Translation gives CASSVGTGKARSSYEQYF.

In its sample, this clonotype was seen a few times. The rearrangement joins TRBV9 to TRBJ2-5; TRBD1 is a possible D gene (6 bases). Per the germline V gene, CDR1 is SGDLS and CDR2 is YYNGEE. V was cut by 4 bases and J by 5 bases, with 18 bases left in between. The CDR3 length is 15 residues. The CDR3 coding sequence is TGTGCCAGCAGCCCAAGGACAGTCGACGGGGAGACCCAGTACTTC. It translates to CASSPRTVDGETQYF.